This TCR beta chain was captured by sequencing in a study of identical twins. Points from the study as a whole: Beta clonotypes that were abundant in cord blood contained fewer insertions, a pattern absent from memory repertoires.

This clonotype was counted between two and nine times. Its target is not known. TCRdb fed the 5' RACE reads into MiXCR, producing one record per CDR3 protein. The table lists about 210,000 distinct CDR3 sequences, roughly 9.4% of them singletons. The germline gives CDR1 SGHRS, CDR2 YFSETQ. The CDR3 has 13 residues. V lost 6 bases, J lost 4 bases, and 10 bases lay in between. This TCR was recovered from a woman between 18 and 29 years old in good health. Sequencing was done on a sample of memory (CD45RO+) T cells sorted from blood. V and J are TRBV5-1 and TRBJ2-2; the D gene is possibly TRBD2 (6 bases). The CDR3 here is CASKEGFTGELFF. In DNA, the CDR3 is TGCGCCAGCAAGGAGGGGTTCACCGGGGAGCTGTTTTTT. Combining the CDR3 with reference TRBV5-1 and TRBJ2-2 gives the whole variable domain KAGVTQTPRYLIKTRGQQVTLSCSPISGHRSVSWYQQTPGQGLQFLFEYFSETQRNKGNFPGRFSGRQFSNSRSEMNVSTLELGDSALYLCASKEGFTGELFFGEGSRLTVL.